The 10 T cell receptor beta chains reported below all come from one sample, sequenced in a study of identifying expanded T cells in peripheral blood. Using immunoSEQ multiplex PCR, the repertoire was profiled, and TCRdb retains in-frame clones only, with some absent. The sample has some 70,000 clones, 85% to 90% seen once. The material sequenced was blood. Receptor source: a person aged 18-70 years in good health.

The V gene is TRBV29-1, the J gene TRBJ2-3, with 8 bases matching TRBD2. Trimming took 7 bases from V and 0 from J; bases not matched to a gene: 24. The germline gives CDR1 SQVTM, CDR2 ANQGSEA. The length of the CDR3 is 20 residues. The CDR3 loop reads CSAAPGGHLTSGSSTDTQYF. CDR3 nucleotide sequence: TGCAGCGCCGCTCCCGGGGGCCACCTTACTAGCGGCTCTAGCACAGATACGCAGTATTTT.

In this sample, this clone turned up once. The CDR3 bases are TGTGCCAGCAGCTTAATGGGCGGGGGTGGATTGAATGAGCAGTTCTTC. Protein: CASSLMGGGGLNEQFF. The rearrangement links TRBV13 to TRBJ2-1; TRBD2 matches at 7 bases. Per germline, CDR1 PRHDT and CDR2 FYEKMQ (reference sequence). The CDR3 sequence is 16 residues long. V shed 2 bases, J shed 7 bases, and the junction held 11 bases outside the gene matches.

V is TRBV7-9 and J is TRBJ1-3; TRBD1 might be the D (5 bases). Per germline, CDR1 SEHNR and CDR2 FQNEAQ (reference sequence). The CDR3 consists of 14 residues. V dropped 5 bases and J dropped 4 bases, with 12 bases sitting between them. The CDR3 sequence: CASSLGTLGNTIYF. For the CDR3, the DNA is TGTGCCAGCAGCCTGGGGACCCTGGGAAACACCATATATTTT.

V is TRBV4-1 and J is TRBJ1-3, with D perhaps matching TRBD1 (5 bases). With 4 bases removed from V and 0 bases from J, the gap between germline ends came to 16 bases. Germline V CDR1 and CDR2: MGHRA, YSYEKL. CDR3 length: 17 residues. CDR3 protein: CASSRPGRVSSGNTIYF. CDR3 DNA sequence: TGCGCCAGCAGCCGGCCAGGGCGGGTGTCCTCTGGAAACACCATATATTTT.

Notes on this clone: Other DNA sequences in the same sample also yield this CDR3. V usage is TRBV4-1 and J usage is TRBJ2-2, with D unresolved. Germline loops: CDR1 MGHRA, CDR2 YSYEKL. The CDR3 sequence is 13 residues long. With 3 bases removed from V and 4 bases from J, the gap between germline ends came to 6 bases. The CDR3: CASSQTGTGELFF. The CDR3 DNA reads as TGCGCCAGCAGCCAGACGGGCACCGGGGAGCTGTTTTTT.

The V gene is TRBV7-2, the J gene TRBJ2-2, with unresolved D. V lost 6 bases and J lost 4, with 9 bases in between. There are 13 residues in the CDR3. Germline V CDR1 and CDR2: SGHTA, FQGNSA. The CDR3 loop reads CASSITATGELFF. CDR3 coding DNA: TGTGCCAGCAGTATAACAGCCACCGGGGAGCTGTTTTTT.

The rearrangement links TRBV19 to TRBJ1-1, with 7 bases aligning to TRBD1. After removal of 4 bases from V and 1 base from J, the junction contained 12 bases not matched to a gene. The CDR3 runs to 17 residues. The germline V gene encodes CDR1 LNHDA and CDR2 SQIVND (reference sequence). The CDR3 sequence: CASSKSNRGTRNTEAFF. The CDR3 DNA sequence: TGTGCCAGTAGTAAATCGAACAGGGGAACAAGGAACACTGAAGCTTTCTTT. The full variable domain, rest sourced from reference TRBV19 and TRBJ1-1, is DGGITQSPKYLFRKEGQNVTLSCEQNLNHDAMYWYRQDPGQGLRLIYYSQIVNDFQKGDIAEGYSVSREKKESFPLTVTSAQKNPTAFYLCASSKSNRGTRNTEAFFGQGTRLTVV.

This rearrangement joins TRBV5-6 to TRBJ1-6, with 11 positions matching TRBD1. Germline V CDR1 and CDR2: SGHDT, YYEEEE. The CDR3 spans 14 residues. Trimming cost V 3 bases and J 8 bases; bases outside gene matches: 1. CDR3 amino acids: CASSWGQGDSPLHF. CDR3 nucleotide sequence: TGTGCCAGCAGCTGGGGACAGGGGGATTCACCCCTCCACTTT.

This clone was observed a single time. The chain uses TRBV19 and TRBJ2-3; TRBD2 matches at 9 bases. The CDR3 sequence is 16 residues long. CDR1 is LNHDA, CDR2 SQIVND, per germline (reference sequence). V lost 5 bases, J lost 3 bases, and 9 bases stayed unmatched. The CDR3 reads CASSQWREGRTDTQYF. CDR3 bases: TGTGCCAGTAGTCAATGGCGGGAGGGCCGAACAGATACGCAGTATTTT. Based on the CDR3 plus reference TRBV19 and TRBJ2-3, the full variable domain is DGGITQSPKYLFRKEGQNVTLSCEQNLNHDAMYWYRQDPGQGLRLIYYSQIVNDFQKGDIAEGYSVSREKKESFPLTVTSAQKNPTAFYLCASSQWREGRTDTQYFGPGTRLTVL.

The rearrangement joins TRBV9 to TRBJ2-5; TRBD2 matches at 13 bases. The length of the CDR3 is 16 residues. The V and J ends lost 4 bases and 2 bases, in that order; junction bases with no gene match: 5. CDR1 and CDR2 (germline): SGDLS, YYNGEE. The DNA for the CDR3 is TGTGCCAGCAGCTCTCGACTAGCGGGAGGACAAGAGACCCAGTACTTC. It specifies CASSSRLAGGQETQYF. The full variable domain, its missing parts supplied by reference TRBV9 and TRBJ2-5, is DSGVTQTPKHLITATGQRVTLRCSPRSGDLSVYWYQQSLDQGLQFLIQYYNGEERAKGNILERFSAQQFPDLHSELNLSSLELGDSALYFCASSSRLAGGQETQYFGPGTRLLVL.